Listed here are 21 T cell receptor beta chains from one sample, sequenced in a study of early T cells in non-severe SARS-CoV-2 infection. One entry per CDR3 protein results from TCRdb running MiXCR on the 5' RACE reads. The repertoire consists of approximately 97,000 distinct CDR3 sequences, with approximately 11% occurring once and the leading ten covering around 4.6%. Sequenced here: whole blood, sampled at baseline. The receptors stem from an adult who was a healthcare worker with PCR-confirmed SARS-CoV-2 infection or an uninfected control (not recorded which).

The CDR3 loop reads CATTEGGNIQYF. CDR3 DNA sequence: TGTGCCACAACGGAAGGGGGAAACATTCAGTACTTC. The rearrangement links TRBV6-4 to TRBJ2-4; a weak D match, TRBD1 (6 bases). Germline assignment: CDR1 MRHNA and CDR2 SNTAGT. CDR3 size: 12 residues. V was shortened by 10 bases and J by 6 bases, with 13 bases between the two germline ends.

This clonotype has a count of ten or more. The V gene is TRBV19, the J gene TRBJ1-5; no clear D. The germline CDR1 and CDR2 sequences are LNHDA and SQIVND (reference sequence). V lost 1 base to trimming and J lost 5 bases, with 6 bases between them. The CDR3 extends over 13 amino acids. Here the CDR3 DNA reads TGTGCCAGTAGTATAGTTGCGGATCAGCCCCAGCATTTT. As protein: CASSIVADQPQHF.

This clonotype turned up a few times. CDR3 sequence reads: CASSFRGKGYEQYF. CDR3 nucleotides: TGTGCCAGCAGTTTCCGCGGTAAGGGATACGAGCAGTACTTC. The V and J genes are TRBV12-3 or TRBV12-4 and TRBJ2-7; D remains ambiguous. The CDR3 length is 14 residues. V lost 3 bases and J lost 4, with 13 bases in between.

Comment on this clonotype: At one end, the junction sequence differs from germline, possibly due to a read error. The J gene is TRBJ2-6, the V gene TRBV9; D might be TRBD1 (6 bases). Germline V lookup: CDR1 SGDLS, CDR2 YYNGEE. CDR3 length: 14 residues. CDR3 DNA sequence: TGTGCCAGCACCGCAGGGGTAGGAGCCAGCGTCCTGACTTTC. Translating it yields CASTAGVGASVLTF.

This clonotype has ten or more counts. This rearrangement joins TRBV6-6 to TRBJ1-5; no clear D gene. CDR3 length: 13 amino acids. Trimming stripped 4 bases from V and 7 bases from J, with 11 bases between. Germline V gene lookup returns CDR1 MNHNY and CDR2 SVGAGI (reference sequence). The CDR3 sequence: CASSFYDRQPQHF. The CDR3 DNA reads TGTGCCAGCAGTTTTTATGACCGGCAGCCCCAGCATTTT.

This clonotype has a count of ten or more. This chain connects TRBV6-4 to TRBJ2-1; 7 bases are shared with TRBD2. From germline, CDR1 is MRHNA and CDR2 SNTAGT. Trimming removed 5 bases from V and 5 bases from J; junction bases left unmatched: 3. CDR3 length: 13 residues. The CDR3 sequence is CASSSREDNEQFF. The CDR3, as DNA: TGTGCCAGCAGTAGCCGGGAGGACAATGAGCAGTTCTTC.

The chain recombines TRBV29-1 with TRBJ1-2; the D is unclear. Trimming pared 3 bases from V and 4 bases from J, leaving 6 bases between. CDR3 size: 11 residues. The germline gives CDR1 SQVTM, CDR2 ANQGSEA. The CDR3 nucleotides read TGCAGCGTTGAGGAATCCTATGGCTACACCTTC. It encodes CSVEESYGYTF.

The chain uses TRBV5-1 and TRBJ2-5; D remains ambiguous. The germline V gene has CDR1 SGHRS and CDR2 YFSETQ. Trimming shortened V by 4 bases and J by 2 bases, and 15 bases separated the two germline ends. The CDR3 is 15 amino acids. The CDR3 sequence: CASSASVSVQETQYF. In DNA form, the CDR3 reads TGCGCCAGCAGCGCCTCTGTCTCGGTTCAAGAGACCCAGTACTTC. The full variable domain, completed using reference TRBV5-1 and TRBJ2-5, is KAGVTQTPRYLIKTRGQQVTLSCSPISGHRSVSWYQQTPGQGLQFLFEYFSETQRNKGNFPGRFSGRQFSNSRSEMNVSTLELGDSALYLCASSASVSVQETQYFGPGTRLLVL.

This clonotype was picked up many times. The V call is TRBV10-2, the J call TRBJ1-1; a weak D match, TRBD1 (6 bases). V was shortened by 8 bases and J by 2 bases, with 12 bases between the two germline ends. CDR3 size: 13 residues. Germline CDR1 WSHSY, CDR2 SAAADI. CDR3: CASRGGGNTEAFF. CDR3 DNA sequence: TGCGCCAGCCGGGGAGGGGGAAACACTGAAGCTTTCTTT.

Only a few counts were recorded for this clonotype. J is TRBJ1-1 and V is TRBV5-6; 9 bases are a match to TRBD1. This CDR3 has 16 residues. The V gene's germline CDR1 is SGHDT and CDR2 YYEEEE. After removal of 0 bases from V and 4 bases from J, the junction contained 7 bases not matched to a gene. The CDR3 DNA is TGTGCCAGCAGCTTGGTATTGACAGGGGGGAGCACTGAAGCTTTCTTT. Translated, it gives CASSLVLTGGSTEAFF.

This chain uses TRBV7-9 with TRBJ2-1, with 7 bases matching TRBD2. The V segment lost 4 bases and the J segment 6 bases; nucleotides outside the gene matches: 12. Germline loops: CDR1 SEHNR, CDR2 FQNEAQ (reference sequence). The length of the CDR3 is 16 residues. CDR3 nucleotides: TGTGCCAGCAGCTCCTCTCTAGGAGGCGGGAGCAATGAGCAGTTCTTC. Translating it yields CASSSSLGGGSNEQFF.

CDR3 region: CASSFRTSLDTQYF. The CDR3 nucleotides read TGCGCCAGCAGCTTTAGAACTAGCCTGGATACGCAGTATTTT. The gene calls are TRBV5-1 and TRBJ2-3; the D gene is possibly TRBD2 (6 bases). This CDR3 spans 14 amino acids. Germline CDR1 is SGHRS and CDR2 is YFSETQ. V dropped 2 bases and J dropped 6 bases, with 13 bases sitting between them. Combining the CDR3 with reference TRBV5-1 and TRBJ2-3 gives the whole variable domain KAGVTQTPRYLIKTRGQQVTLSCSPISGHRSVSWYQQTPGQGLQFLFEYFSETQRNKGNFPGRFSGRQFSNSRSEMNVSTLELGDSALYLCASSFRTSLDTQYFGPGTRLTVL.

The chain carries TRBV3-1 and TRBJ2-5; 8 bases are a match to TRBD2. J was trimmed by 1 base and V by 0 bases; bases with no gene match: 4. CDR3 length: 16 amino acids. CDR1 is LGHDT, CDR2 YNNKEL, per germline (reference sequence). The CDR3 nucleotides read TGTGCCAGCAGCCAAGACTTAGCGGGGATCCAAGAGACCCAGTACTTC. This codes for CASSQDLAGIQETQYF.

This clonotype was seen a few times. The V call is TRBV7-9, the J call TRBJ2-3; the D is unclear. Trimming cost V 2 bases and J 1 base, with 10 bases left between them. The CDR3 runs to 15 residues. Germline CDR1 reads SEHNR; CDR2 reads FQNEAQ (reference sequence). CDR3 DNA sequence: TGTGCCAGCAGCTTAATGGTTTCGCGCACAGATACGCAGTATTTT. Residues: CASSLMVSRTDTQYF.

This clonotype was seen ten or more times. The chain has TRBV6-1 and TRBJ2-3; D gene ambiguous. CDR1 is MNHNS and CDR2 is SASEGT in the germline V gene. The length of the CDR3 is 11 residues. The V end was cut by 6 bases, the J end by 6 bases, with 7 bases between. The CDR3 DNA follows: TGTGCCAGCAGGCCGGGCGATACGCAGTATTTT. It encodes CASRPGDTQYF.

This clonotype appeared many times. The chain employs TRBV20-1 and TRBJ1-4; weak D call: TRBD1 (6 bases). V was trimmed by 0 bases and J by 4 bases, leaving 12 bases between them. The CDR3 runs 15 residues. The germline V gene has CDR1 DFQATT and CDR2 SNEGSKA (reference sequence). The CDR3 DNA sequence: TGCAGTGCTAGAGATGCGTCCAGGGGTAATGAAAAACTGTTTTTT. It specifies CSARDASRGNEKLFF.

The chain carries TRBV7-2 and TRBJ1-1; maybe TRBD1 (5 bases). CDR1 SGHTA and CDR2 FQGNSA come from the germline V gene. This CDR3 has 14 amino acids. The germline V and J ends were trimmed by 5 bases and 1 base, with 11 bases remaining between them. The CDR3 loop reads CASSTLGQNTEAFF. Written as DNA, the CDR3 is TGTGCCAGCAGCACTCTAGGACAGAACACTGAAGCTTTCTTT.

Many counts were recorded for this clonotype. The chain employs TRBV24-1 and TRBJ2-3; 12 nucleotides align to TRBD2. V was clipped by 6 bases and J by 6 bases; unmatched bases: 3. Germline assignment: CDR1 KGHDR and CDR2 SFDVKD. The CDR3 totals 14 residues. For the CDR3, the DNA is TGTGCCACCAGTCGACTAGCGGGAGATGATACGCAGTATTTT. This translates into CATSRLAGDDTQYF.

This clonotype has ten or more counts. The chain combines TRBV7-2 with TRBJ2-5, with 9 bases lining up with TRBD2. The CDR3 spans 15 residues. Germline CDR1 is SGHTA and CDR2 is FQGNSA. Unmatched junction bases numbered 9, after V lost 6 bases and J lost 4 bases. Here the CDR3 DNA reads TGTGCCAGCAGTCGGGCGGGAGGGGGAAGAGAGACCCAGTACTTC. It specifies CASSRAGGGRETQYF. Based on the CDR3 plus reference TRBV7-2 and TRBJ2-5, the full variable domain is GAGVSQSPSNKVTEKGKDVELRCDPISGHTALYWYRQSLGQGLEFLIYFQGNSAPDKSGLPSDRFSAERTGGSVSTLTIQRTQQEDSAVYLCASSRAGGGRETQYFGPGTRLLVL.

The table lists this clonotype with a few counts. The J gene is TRBJ2-2, the V gene TRBV12-3 or TRBV12-4; TRBD1 or TRBD2 may be the D gene (6 bases each). The V end was cut by 3 bases, the J end by 4 bases, with 18 bases between. CDR3 length: 17 residues. Written as DNA, the CDR3 is TGTGCCAGCAGTTTCTACAGGGAGGCCGGACTCACCGGGGAGCTGTTTTTT. Encoded protein: CASSFYREAGLTGELFF.

In this sample, this clonotype turned up many times. The rearrangement links TRBV29-1 to TRBJ2-6; D is undetermined. From germline, CDR1 is SQVTM and CDR2 ANQGSEA. The CDR3 totals 13 residues. Trimming took off 6 bases at V and 4 bases at J, with 10 bases between the two ends. Here the CDR3 reads CSVDLWGANVLTF. For the CDR3, the DNA is TGCAGCGTGGACCTTTGGGGGGCCAACGTCCTGACTTTC.